Presented here are 10 T cell receptor beta chains from one specimen sequenced in a study of breast tumors, draining lymph nodes, adjacent tissues. TCRdb reanalysed the multiplex PCR reads using MiXCR and keeps one entry per CDR3 protein. The profile shows 60,000 to 70,000 distinct CDR3 sequences, 57% of them singletons. The sequencing sample was made of breast tumor tissue. These receptor sequences come from a female donor with breast cancer. Some clones in this sample may be carry-over from other donors' samples.

This clonotype came up many times. The chain uses TRBV2 and TRBJ1-5, with D unresolved. CDR1 is SNHLY and CDR2 is FYNNEI in the germline V gene. This CDR3 region has 15 residues. The V and J ends lost 2 bases and 4 bases respectively, with 12 bases between them. Here the CDR3 DNA reads TGTGCCAGCAGTGAAAGATCAGGACTTAATCAGCCCCAGCATTTT. It codes for CASSERSGLNQPQHF.

J is TRBJ2-3 and V is TRBV12-3 or TRBV12-4; possible D gene TRBD1, 5 bases. This CDR3 is 16 amino acids long. The V end was cut by 5 bases, the J end by 1 base, with 16 bases between. CDR3 DNA sequence: TGTGCCAGCAGTGCGCCCGACAGCCCGGGCACAGATACGCAGTATTTT. Residues: CASSAPDSPGTDTQYF.

The chain couples TRBV20-1 to TRBJ2-7; TRBD1 might be the D (7 bases). CDR3 size: 14 residues. V dropped 2 bases and J dropped 3 bases, with 14 bases sitting between them. CDR1 and CDR2 from the germline V gene are DFQATT and SNEGSKA (reference sequence). CDR3 coding DNA: TGCAGTGCTAGAAAACAGGGGACTCTCTACGAGCAGTACTTC. Its translation is CSARKQGTLYEQYF.

This chain links TRBV5-1 with TRBJ2-7; a possible D gene is TRBD2 (5 bases). Germline assignment: CDR1 SGHRS and CDR2 YFSETQ. V dropped 5 bases and J dropped 0 bases, with 12 bases sitting between them. CDR3 length equals 14 residues. As DNA, the CDR3 is TGCGCCAGCAGAGGAATGCGGGCCTCCTACGAGCAGTACTTC. This sequence encodes CASRGMRASYEQYF.

This clonotype was picked up many times. This chain joins TRBV6-2 or TRBV6-3 and TRBJ2-1; D remains unclear. The germline V gene has CDR1 MNHEY and CDR2 SVGEGT. Trimming left V 10 bases short and J 6 bases short, with 10 bases between. The CDR3 is 11 amino acids. CDR3 bases: TGTGCCACCACCTTAAGCAATGAGCAGTTCTTC. This translates into CATTLSNEQFF.

This clonotype occurred a few times. The V gene is TRBV12-3 or TRBV12-4, the J gene TRBJ2-2; D not certain. This CDR3 is built from 11 residues. V was shortened by 5 bases and J by 6 bases, with 4 bases between the two germline ends. Written as DNA, the CDR3 is TGTGCCAGCAGTGCCTCCGGGGAGCTGTTTTTT. It specifies CASSASGELFF.

Only a few counts were recorded for this clonotype. The chain links TRBV7-2 to TRBJ1-6, with D possibly matching TRBD1 (6 bases). The CDR3 spans 15 residues. Trimming removed 4 bases from V and 10 bases from J, with 17 bases in between. The germline V gene encodes CDR1 SGHTA and CDR2 FQGNSA. The CDR3: CASSYRTARDSPLHF. The CDR3 nucleotides are TGTGCCAGCAGCTACAGGACAGCCCGAGACTCACCCCTCCACTTT.

CDR3 sequence reads: CASSARDPEASQPQHF. The CDR3 coding sequence is TGTGCCAGCAGTGCTAGAGACCCCGAGGCCAGTCAGCCCCAGCATTTT. The chain recombines TRBV6-1 with TRBJ1-5; D unclear. The CDR3 covers 16 residues. Germline assignment: CDR1 MNHNS and CDR2 SASEGT. V was clipped by 4 bases and J by 6 bases, with 19 bases between them.

The CDR3 DNA is TGTGCCAGCAGCGTCACAGAGAACCAAGAGACCCAGTACTTC. Its translation: CASSVTENQETQYF. The chain couples TRBV7-2 to TRBJ2-5, with D hard to call. Trimming took off 5 bases at V and 0 bases at J, with 10 bases between the two ends. The CDR3 spans 14 residues. Per the germline V gene, CDR1 is SGHTA and CDR2 is FQGNSA.

This clonotype was observed a few times. The CDR3 nucleotides are TGTGCCAGCAGCTTAGATACGCGCAATGAGCAGTTCTTC. This gives the protein CASSLDTRNEQFF. The V gene is TRBV11-2, the J gene TRBJ2-1; no reliable D call. The CDR3 covers 13 residues. Deletions cut 0 bases from V and 6 bases from J, with 6 bases between. CDR1 is SGHAT, CDR2 FQNNGV, per germline. Together with reference TRBV11-2 and TRBJ2-1, the CDR3 gives the full variable domain: EAGVAQSPRYKIIEKRQSVAFWCNPISGHATLYWYQQILGQGPKLLIQFQNNGVVDDSQLPKDRFSAERLKGVDSTLKIQPAKLEDSAVYLCASSLDTRNEQFFGPGTRLTVL.